This T cell receptor (beta chain) is drawn from a study of CD8+CD57+ T cells in acquired aplastic anemia (dated by TCRdb to 2017 to 2018). With respect to the entire study: A mean of around 3.3 ug of DNA, ranging from roughly 0.18 to 30 ug, was extracted from sorted CD4+ and CD8+ cells. CD8+CD57+ expansion was defined as a frequency above the mean frequency observed in healthy subjects.

Expansion of CD8+CD57+ cells had been shown by flow cytometry in the patients chosen for sequencing. Every patient had severe acquired aplastic anemia, diagnosed using the International Study of Aplastic Anemia and Agranulocytosis and Camitta criteria. Patients had received no therapy at the time of blood sampling. TCR repertoires of sorted CD4+ and CD8+ blood T cells from severe aplastic anemia patients and healthy subjects were deep-sequenced in the study. Patients were enrolled in the USA under clinicaltrials.gov protocols 00001620, 01623167, 00001397, 00071045, 00081523 and 00961064. Ficoll-Paque density gradient centrifugation was used to isolate peripheral blood mononuclear cells. Before DNA extraction, CD4+ and CD8+ T cells were sorted with FACS or magnetic beads. Genomic DNA was used as template for profiling of TCR beta VDJ combinations and CDR3 sequences. An Illumina HiSeq 2000 was the platform used for TCR repertoire sequencing. The study's processing was this. TRBV/TRBJ rearrangement plots, CDR3 size and DJ length profiles, and Simpson's diversity index were used to assess repertoires. The immunodominant clone was defined as the most abundant DNA sequence in deep sequencing data. CDR3 amino acid sequences were checked for sharing between subjects and were compared against published repertoires and the VDJdb database. The public reads were quality trimmed at Q25 with fastp and then assembled into clones with MiXCR by TCRdb, keeping productive beta chains. Merged by CDR3 protein, the rows form single entries marked with the most common genes and DNA. These V and J calls originate from TCRdb's pipeline instead of the authors' own analysis. The sample table contains fewer than 250,000 distinct CDR3 sequences; only one count was recorded for roughly half of them. The top ten clones comprise 7% to 10% of the sample.

Looking up the germline V gene yields CDR1 SGDLS and CDR2 YYNGEE. From its cysteine to its phenylalanine, the CDR3 spans 15 amino acids. Just the 45-base CDR3 DNA is kept, in frame starting at base 1. Summary of the overall study and its limitations: Patients and healthy controls showed no significant difference in CD8+ Simpson's diversity (P=0.060). Approximately 31 CD8+ CDR3 sequences were found in both patients and controls but appeared to be highly expressed in patients and within the immunodominant clones of the patients.

Details on this clonotype: No cognate antigen has been identified for it. One end of the junction fails to match germline, which may point to a read error.

Sequencing was done on a sample of sorted CD4+, CD8+, or CD8+CD57+ T cells (not recorded which) from PBMCs. This receptor chain uses TRBV9 and TRBJ1-2, and possibly TRBD1, on 5 matching bases. The TCR was taken from a human donor with aplastic anemia. The CDR3 is CASSPEGRDVYGYTF. The base sequence is TGTGCCAGCAGCCCCGAAGGGAGGGACGTCTATGGTTACACCTTC.